Presented here are 30 T cell receptor beta chains from one specimen sequenced in a study of beta chain features in type 1 diabetes. Study-wide points: Moderate yet significant TCRB CDR3 shortening was seen in Type 1 diabetes patients in all four CD4+ subsets.

The antigens these receptors bind are not known. The isolated RNA, all of it, was reverse transcribed, so expressed TCRB transcripts were what got sequenced. The protocol was immunoSEQ multiplex PCR, while the TCRdb copy is restricted to in-frame clones and leaves out a portion. The sample has under 300,000 clones; roughly 14% are singletons. Sequencing used naive CD4+ T cells from blood. These receptors originate from a man aged 25-40 years with type 1 diabetes.

This clone was picked up a small number of times. The CDR3 region has the DNA TGTGCCAGCAGCCTACAGACCTCCGAGCAGTACTTC. Encoded protein: CASSLQTSEQYF. The chain has TRBV28 and TRBJ2-7; D not certain. Germline V CDR1 and CDR2: MDHEN, SYDVKM. The CDR3 is 12 residues long. V lost 6 bases, J lost 6 bases, and 12 bases lay in between. Full variable domain (remainder filled in from reference TRBV28 and TRBJ2-7): DVKVTQSSRYLVKRTGEKVFLECVQDMDHENMFWYRQDPGLGLRLIYFSYDVKMKEKGDIPEGYSVSREKKERFSLILESASTNQTSMYLCASSLQTSEQYFGPGTRLTVT.

The genes are TRBV19 and TRBJ2-5, with 10 bases that match TRBD2. This CDR3 is built from 14 residues. The ends lost 7 bases at V and 5 bases at J; junction bases unmatched: 7. Germline CDR1 is LNHDA and CDR2 is SQIVND (reference sequence). CDR3 sequence: CASKEAGGHETQYF. In DNA, the CDR3 is TGTGCCAGTAAAGAAGCGGGGGGGCATGAGACCCAGTACTTC.

This clone was picked up a small number of times. The chain recombines TRBV2 with TRBJ1-2; D possibly corresponds to TRBD1 (5 bases). Trimming took off 10 bases at V and 3 bases at J, with 15 bases between the two ends. Germline V gene lookup returns CDR1 SNHLY and CDR2 FYNNEI. This CDR3 comprises 13 residues. CDR3 nucleotides: TGTGCCACCCTGCCAGGGCGTGACTATGGCTACACCTTC. It yields the protein CATLPGRDYGYTF.

This clone was seen only a few times. The chain carries TRBV7-8 and TRBJ2-1; TRBD1 matches at 7 bases. With 6 bases clipped from V and 13 bases from J, the junction kept 9 bases outside the gene matches. CDR1 is SGHVS and CDR2 is FQNEAQ in the germline V gene. This CDR3 has 12 amino acids. In DNA, the CDR3 is TGTGCCAGCAGATCAAGGACAGGAGAACAGTTCTTC. Residues: CASRSRTGEQFF. The complete variable domain, with remaining parts taken from reference TRBV7-8 and TRBJ2-1, reads GAGVSQSPRYKVAKRGQDVALRCDPISGHVSLFWYQQALGQGPEFLTYFQNEAQLDKSGLPSDRFFAERPEGSVSTLKIQRTQQEDSAVYLCASRSRTGEQFFGPGTRLTVL.

The rearrangement uses TRBV5-1 and TRBJ1-1; TRBD1 aligns across 7 bases. CDR1 and CDR2 (germline): SGHRS, YFSETQ. The CDR3 loop spans 14 amino acids. With 4 bases clipped from V and 0 bases from J, the junction kept 3 bases outside the gene matches. This CDR3 reads CASSRGQMNTEAFF. The CDR3 region has the DNA TGCGCCAGCAGCCGGGGACAGATGAACACTGAAGCTTTCTTT.

V usage is TRBV6-5 and J usage is TRBJ2-3, with TRBD1 as a possible D gene (6 bases). V was trimmed by 5 bases and J by 0 bases, leaving 12 bases between them. The CDR3 extends over 15 amino acids. CDR1 and CDR2 from the germline V gene are MNHEY and SVGAGI. CDR3 amino acids: CASSTSGTSTDTQYF. CDR3 sequence (DNA): TGTGCCAGCAGTACCTCCGGGACAAGCACAGATACGCAGTATTTT.

This clone was observed a few times. The chain has TRBV7-2 and TRBJ2-1; the match to TRBD2 covers 10 bases. The J segment lost 2 bases and the V segment lost 5 bases, leaving 6 bases of the junction unmatched. The CDR3 covers 16 residues. Per the germline V gene, CDR1 is SGHTA and CDR2 is FQGNSA. The CDR3 reads CASSQSSGRPYNEQFF. The DNA for the CDR3 is TGTGCCAGCAGCCAATCTAGCGGGAGACCCTACAATGAGCAGTTCTTC.

This chain connects TRBV10-3 to TRBJ1-5; a possible D gene is TRBD1 (5 bases). CDR3 length: 14 amino acids. CDR1 ENHRY and CDR2 SYGVKD come from the germline V gene. V was shortened by 4 bases and J by 7 bases, with 14 bases between the two germline ends. The CDR3 is CAISGGGGEQPQHF. CDR3 nucleotides: TGTGCCATCAGTGGGGGGGGAGGAGAACAGCCCCAGCATTTT.

This clone was picked up a small number of times. The V and J genes are TRBV7-6 and TRBJ2-5; 13 bases are a match to TRBD2. Germline loops: CDR1 SGHVS, CDR2 FNYEAQ. The CDR3 is made up of 14 amino acids. V dropped 1 base and J dropped 11; count of bases not matched to a gene: 4. The CDR3 DNA reads as TGTGCCAGCAGCTTAGGGACTAGCGGGGGACTGCAGTACTTC. It codes for CASSLGTSGGLQYF.

This clone was observed a few times. The chain employs TRBV7-9 and TRBJ2-1, with 7 positions matching TRBD2. Per germline, CDR1 SEHNR and CDR2 FQNEAQ (reference sequence). V shed 4 bases and J 7 bases; nucleotides not matched to a gene: 10. CDR3 size: 15 residues. CDR3 sequence (DNA): TGTGCCAGCAGCTCATCGGGACTAACCTTTAATGAGCAGTTCTTC. Its translation is CASSSSGLTFNEQFF.

This clone has a handful of counts. The rearrangement uses TRBV30 and TRBJ1-3, with D perhaps TRBD1 (6 bases). V dropped 3 bases and J dropped 4 bases, with 10 bases sitting between them. The CDR3 extends over 13 amino acids. Germline V gives CDR1 GTSNPN, CDR2 SVGIG (reference sequence). The CDR3 region has the DNA TGTGCCTGGAGGGGCAGGGGCGGAAACACCATATATTTT. It specifies CAWRGRGGNTIYF.

V gene TRBV15 combines with J gene TRBJ2-7; D unclear. The CDR3 consists of 12 residues. The germline gives CDR1 LNHNV, CDR2 YYDKDF (reference sequence). The V gene lost 0 bases and the J gene lost 11 bases, with 11 bases spanning the gap. In DNA, the CDR3 is TGTGCCACCAGCAGAGATGCCGGGTCGGAGTACTTC. Translated, it gives CATSRDAGSEYF.

This clone was seen a few times. This chain uses TRBV5-6 with TRBJ2-1, with D perhaps matching TRBD2 (5 bases). CDR1 is SGHDT, CDR2 YYEEEE, per germline. This CDR3 contains 15 residues. Trimming took 5 bases from V and 3 from J, leaving 15 bases between them. CDR3 protein: CASRLIATYYNEQFF. The CDR3 DNA follows: TGTGCCAGCAGATTGATAGCGACTTACTACAATGAGCAGTTCTTC.

The sample holds a few counts of this clone. The chain couples TRBV7-9 to TRBJ1-5; 12 positions agree with TRBD1. Losses at the gene ends were 5 bases for V and 2 bases for J; bases not matched to a gene: 7. The germline V gene has CDR1 SEHNR and CDR2 FQNEAQ (reference sequence). The CDR3 sequence is 17 residues long. CDR3 residues: CASSPGTGGGGNQPQHF. The CDR3 coding sequence is TGTGCCAGCAGCCCCGGGACAGGGGGCGGAGGCAATCAGCCCCAGCATTTT.

This clone was counted a few times. This sequence joins TRBV11-2 and TRBJ2-7; 11 nucleotides align to TRBD2. V shed 3 bases, J shed 5 bases, and the junction held 9 bases outside the gene matches. Germline lookup yields CDR1 SGHAT and CDR2 FQNNGV. The CDR3 extends over 16 amino acids. CDR3 loop: CASSFRRLAGIDEQYF. CDR3 nucleotides: TGTGCCAGCAGCTTCCGAAGACTAGCGGGAATCGACGAGCAGTACTTC.

This clone has just a few counts. The gene calls are TRBV5-6 and TRBJ2-7; D is undetermined. V was shortened by 4 bases and J by 5 bases, with 16 bases between the two germline ends. Germline V gene data show CDR1 as SGHDT and CDR2 as YYEEEE. The CDR3 length is 14 residues. The CDR3 bases are TGTGCCAGCAGCACCAAAATCTGGGCTCACGAGCAGTACTTC. Translating it yields CASSTKIWAHEQYF.

In its sample, this clone was seen a few times. The gene calls are TRBV25-1 and TRBJ1-3, with a tentative D call TRBD1 (5 bases). V gave up 7 bases and J gave up 0 bases, with 10 bases separating them. CDR1 and CDR2 from the germline V gene are MGHDK and SYGVNS. The CDR3 is 14 residues long. CDR3 loop: CASTPTASGNTIYF. Written as DNA, the CDR3 is TGTGCCAGCACCCCGACAGCCTCTGGAAACACCATATATTTT.

The rearrangement joins TRBV27 to TRBJ1-2; 8 bases match TRBD1. The CDR3 is made up of 13 amino acids. Germline loops: CDR1 MNHEY, CDR2 SMNVEV (reference sequence). J was trimmed by 7 bases and V by 5 bases; bases with no gene match: 6. DNA of the CDR3: TGTGCCAGCAGTCCGGGACAGGAGGGTGGCTACACCTTC. Translating it yields CASSPGQEGGYTF.

The chain employs TRBV10-3 and TRBJ1-1; D perhaps matches TRBD1 (5 bases). CDR3 length: 12 amino acids. V was pared by 3 bases and J by 7 bases, with 9 bases between. CDR1 and CDR2 (germline): ENHRY, SYGVKD. The DNA of the CDR3 is TGTGCCATCAGTGAACAGGACGATGAAGCTTTCTTT. Translation: CAISEQDDEAFF.

The gene calls are TRBV5-4 and TRBJ2-7; TRBD2 agrees at 7 bases. The CDR3 spans 13 residues. The V segment lost 2 bases and the J segment 6 bases; nucleotides outside the gene matches: 5. Germline CDR1 and CDR2: SGHNT and YYREEE (reference sequence). The DNA of the CDR3 is TGTGCCAGCAGCTTAGCGGGAACCGCCGAGCAGTACTTC. Protein product: CASSLAGTAEQYF.

The chain joins TRBV28 to TRBJ2-7, with D perhaps matching TRBD2 (6 bases). Germline CDR1 and CDR2: MDHEN and SYDVKM. This CDR3 has 13 amino acids. V lost 6 bases and J 7 bases, leaving 16 bases between the germline ends. The CDR3 nucleotides are TGTGCCAGCAGCGGACTACTCGCTGAGGAGCAGTACTTC. Translation gives CASSGLLAEEQYF.

This clone has a handful of counts. This rearrangement joins TRBV7-9 to TRBJ2-3, with TRBD1 identical over 8 bases. This CDR3 is 15 amino acids long. Germline V CDR1 and CDR2: SEHNR, FQNEAQ (reference sequence). The ends lost 3 bases at V and 6 bases at J; junction bases unmatched: 8. The CDR3 here is CASSLSRTGPDTQYF. CDR3 DNA sequence: TGTGCCAGCAGCTTGTCGAGGACAGGGCCCGATACGCAGTATTTT.

In this sample, this clone turned up a few times. V usage is TRBV12-5 and J usage is TRBJ2-1; D possibly corresponds to TRBD2 (5 bases). This CDR3 has 18 residues. Germline loops: CDR1 LGHNT, CDR2 FRNRAP. Trimming left V 5 bases short and J 0 bases short, with 20 bases between. DNA of the CDR3: TGTGCTAGTGGTCCCTTCCCAAGAGTGGGGAGCTCCTACAATGAGCAGTTCTTC. It specifies CASGPFPRVGSSYNEQFF.

As DNA, the CDR3 is TGTGCCTGGAGGGCCCCAGGCGTATGGGAGCAGTACTTC. Translating it yields CAWRAPGVWEQYF. V and J are TRBV30 and TRBJ2-7; D remains ambiguous. V was trimmed by 3 bases and J by 7 bases, leaving 16 bases between them. This CDR3 has 13 amino acids. Germline values: CDR1 GTSNPN, CDR2 SVGIG (reference sequence). Filled out from reference TRBV30 and TRBJ2-7, the complete variable domain reads SQTIHQWPATLVQPVGSPLSLECTVEGTSNPNLYWYRQAAGRGLQLLFYSVGIGQISSEVPQNLSASRPQDRQFILSSKKLLLSDSGFYLCAWRAPGVWEQYFGPGTRLTVT.

V gene TRBV7-2 combines with J gene TRBJ2-2; 7 bases fit TRBD2. V gave up 2 bases and J gave up 2 bases; unmatched junction bases: 5. CDR3 length equals 16 residues. Germline CDR1 and CDR2: SGHTA and FQGNSA. This CDR3 is CASSLWGGSNTGELFF. The CDR3, as DNA: TGTGCCAGCAGCTTATGGGGCGGGAGTAACACCGGGGAGCTGTTTTTT.

This clone was counted a few times. The genes are TRBV11-2 and TRBJ2-2; 7 bases map to TRBD1. The CDR3 has 12 residues. Looked up from germline, CDR1 is SGHAT and CDR2 is FQNNGV. Unmatched junction bases numbered 0, after V lost 5 bases and J lost 6 bases. In nucleotides, the CDR3 is TGTGCCAGCAGCCAGGGGGCCGGGGAGCTGTTTTTT. Protein product: CASSQGAGELFF.

V and J are TRBV15 and TRBJ2-4; 8 nucleotides match TRBD2. This CDR3 has 15 residues. V shed 4 bases, J shed 5 bases, and the junction held 7 bases outside the gene matches. Germline assignment: CDR1 LNHNV and CDR2 YYDKDF (reference sequence). The CDR3 here is CATSNRTSRENIQYF. CDR3 sequence (DNA): TGTGCCACCAGCAATCGGACTAGCCGAGAAAACATTCAGTACTTC. Drawing the rest from reference TRBV15 and TRBJ2-4, the complete variable domain is DAMVIQNPRYQVTQFGKPVTLSCSQTLNHNVMYWYQQKSSQAPKLLFHYYDKDFNNEADTPDNFQSRRPNTSFCFLDIRSPGLGDTAMYLCATSNRTSRENIQYFGAGTRLSVL.

The chain recombines TRBV7-2 with TRBJ2-2; 8 bases line up with TRBD2. Germline CDR1 SGHTA, CDR2 FQGNSA. The CDR3 is 15 residues long. J gave up 5 bases and V 5 bases, and 7 bases lay outside the gene matches. The CDR3, as DNA: TGTGCCAGCAGCGTAAGCGGGAGTGGTACCGGGGAGCTGTTTTTT. This translates into CASSVSGSGTGELFF.

This chain connects TRBV20-1 to TRBJ2-1; 7 nucleotides align to TRBD1. CDR3 length: 11 amino acids. V shed 5 bases and J 6 bases; nucleotides not matched to a gene: 1. Germline CDR1 and CDR2: DFQATT and SNEGSKA (reference sequence). The CDR3 coding sequence is TGCAGTGCTTGGACAGGCAATGAGCAGTTCTTC. The encoded protein is CSAWTGNEQFF.

This clone was seen a handful of times. This chain joins TRBV4-1 and TRBJ2-5; TRBD2 agrees at 7 bases. Germline trimming cut 1 base from V and 4 bases from J; bases unmatched to any gene: 6. CDR3 length equals 15 residues. Germline V lookup: CDR1 MGHRA, CDR2 YSYEKL. The CDR3 loop reads CASSQGPGGGETQYF. CDR3 bases: TGCGCCAGCAGCCAAGGACCGGGGGGAGGAGAGACCCAGTACTTC.